This T cell receptor (beta chain) came from a study of blood T cell repertoires in COVID-19. Study information: Italy, Spain and the United States were the sources of the convalescent and acute COVID-19 samples. T cells, B-cell-depleted T cells, or PBMCs provided the cDNA or gDNA that served as material.

Authors' methods: Amplification from reference gene primers served as the basis for estimated nucleated cell counts. Sequencing was performed with immunoSEQ multiplex PCR; in TCRdb, only in-frame clones are kept and a portion is missing. V and J calls and clone size follow that table, whereas D and trimming were derived from the DNA. The sample includes some 150,000 clones, approximately 86% of them seen just once. The ends lost 7 bases at V and 1 base at J; junction bases unmatched: 5. This CDR3 has 14 amino acids. The V gene's germline CDR1 is SGHRS and CDR2 YFSETQ. This chain uses TRBV5-1 with TRBJ1-2, with TRBD1 matching over 9 bases. Sequencing was performed on peripheral blood. This TCR derives from an older woman who had recovered from COVID-19. CDR3 sequence: CASRGGQGNYGYTF. The DNA for the CDR3 is TGCGCCAGCCGCGGGGGACAGGGTAACTATGGCTACACCTTC.